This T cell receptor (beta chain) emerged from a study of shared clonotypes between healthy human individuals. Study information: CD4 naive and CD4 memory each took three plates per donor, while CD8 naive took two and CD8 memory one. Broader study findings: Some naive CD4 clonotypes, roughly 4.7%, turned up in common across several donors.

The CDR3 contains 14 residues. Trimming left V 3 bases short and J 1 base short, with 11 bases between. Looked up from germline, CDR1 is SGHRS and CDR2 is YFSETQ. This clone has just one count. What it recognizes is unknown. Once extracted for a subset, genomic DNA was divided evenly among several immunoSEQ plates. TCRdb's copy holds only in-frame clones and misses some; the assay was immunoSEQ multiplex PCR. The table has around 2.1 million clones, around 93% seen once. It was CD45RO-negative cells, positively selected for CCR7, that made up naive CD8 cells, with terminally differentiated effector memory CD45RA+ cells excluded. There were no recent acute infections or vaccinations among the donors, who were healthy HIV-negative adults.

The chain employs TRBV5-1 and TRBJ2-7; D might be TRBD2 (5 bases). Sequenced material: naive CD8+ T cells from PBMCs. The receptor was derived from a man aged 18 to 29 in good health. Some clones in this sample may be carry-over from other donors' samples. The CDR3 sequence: CASSYLAGSYEQYF. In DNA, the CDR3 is TGCGCCAGCAGCTACCTAGCTGGGTCCTACGAGCAGTACTTC. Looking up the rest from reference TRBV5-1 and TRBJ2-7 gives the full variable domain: KAGVTQTPRYLIKTRGQQVTLSCSPISGHRSVSWYQQTPGQGLQFLFEYFSETQRNKGNFPGRFSGRQFSNSRSEMNVSTLELGDSALYLCASSYLAGSYEQYFGPGTRLTVT.